The source of this TCR beta chain is a study of T cell clonality in common variable immunodeficiency. Aged about 9 to 64 years, CVID subjects averaged roughly 43 years old. Heparinized whole blood, roughly 5 to 8.5 ml, came from each donor. General study points: Fewer deletions and N-nucleotide insertions were reportedly seen in common variable immunodeficiency TCR beta sequences. Shared TCRbeta clones were fewer between CVID subjects than controls.

In this sample, this clone turned up a few times. The antigen remains unidentified. The CDR3 end lies 3 residues beyond the end of the read and is filled in from the germline J gene. The ends lost 0 bases at V and 8 bases at J; junction bases unmatched: 7. The CDR3 is 15 residues long. The germline V gene has CDR1 SQVTM and CDR2 ANQGSEA. Data came from immunoSEQ multiplex PCR; TCRdb stores just in-frame clones and leaves some out. The specimen has approximately 28,000 clones, none found just once. Input material: peripheral blood mononuclear cells. The sequence was obtained from a human donor with common variable immunodeficiency. V gene TRBV29-1 combines with J gene TRBJ1-4, with TRBD1 matching over 9 bases. The CDR3 region is CSVEDRQGGEEKLFF. CDR3 DNA, as far as it was read: TGCAGCGTTGAAGATCGACAGGGGGGCGAAGAAAAA.